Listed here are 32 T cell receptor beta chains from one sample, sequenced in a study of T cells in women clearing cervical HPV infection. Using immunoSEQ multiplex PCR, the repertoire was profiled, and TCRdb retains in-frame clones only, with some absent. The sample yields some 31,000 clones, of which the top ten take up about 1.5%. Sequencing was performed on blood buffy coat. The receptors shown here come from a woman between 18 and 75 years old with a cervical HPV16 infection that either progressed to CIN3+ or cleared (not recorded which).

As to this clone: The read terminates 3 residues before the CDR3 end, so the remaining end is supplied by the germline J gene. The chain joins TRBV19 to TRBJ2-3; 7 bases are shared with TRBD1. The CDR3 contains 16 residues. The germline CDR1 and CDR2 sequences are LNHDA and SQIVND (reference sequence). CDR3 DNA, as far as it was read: TGTGCCAGTAGTCTCGGGACAGCGGAAGGCAATCAGCCG. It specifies CASSLGTAEGNQP. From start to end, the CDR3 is CASSLGTAEGNQPQYF.

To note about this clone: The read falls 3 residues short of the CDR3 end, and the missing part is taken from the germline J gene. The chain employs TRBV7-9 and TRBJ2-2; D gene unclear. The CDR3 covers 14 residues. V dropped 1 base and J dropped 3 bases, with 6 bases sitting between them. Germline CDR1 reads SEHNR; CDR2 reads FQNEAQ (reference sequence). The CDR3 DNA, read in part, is TGTGCCAGCAGCTTAGAACAATACACCGGGGAG. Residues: CASSLEQYTGE. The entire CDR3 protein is CASSLEQYTGELFF. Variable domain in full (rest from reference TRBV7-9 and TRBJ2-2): DTGVSQNPRHKITKRGQNVTFRCDPISEHNRLYWYRQTLGQGPEFLTYFQNEAQLEKSRLLSDRFSAERPKGSFSTLEIQRTEQGDSAMYLCASSLEQYTGELFFGEGSRLTVL.

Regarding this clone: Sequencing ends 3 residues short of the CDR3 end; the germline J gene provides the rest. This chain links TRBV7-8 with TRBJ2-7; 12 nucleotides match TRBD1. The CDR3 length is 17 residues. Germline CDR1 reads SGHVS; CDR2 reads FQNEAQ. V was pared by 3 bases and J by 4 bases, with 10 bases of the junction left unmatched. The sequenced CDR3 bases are TGTGCCAGCAGCTTGCGCCAGGGACAGGGGGCAAGGTACGAG. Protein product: CASSLRQGQGARYE. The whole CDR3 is CASSLRQGQGARYEQYF.

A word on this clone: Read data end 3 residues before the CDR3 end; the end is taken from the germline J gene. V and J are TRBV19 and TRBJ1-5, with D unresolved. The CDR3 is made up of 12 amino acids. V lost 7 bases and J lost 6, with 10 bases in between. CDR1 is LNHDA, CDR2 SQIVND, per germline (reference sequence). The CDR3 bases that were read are TGTGCCAGTAAGTGGCCGTCTCAGCCC. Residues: CASKWPSQP. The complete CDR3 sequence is CASKWPSQPQHF.

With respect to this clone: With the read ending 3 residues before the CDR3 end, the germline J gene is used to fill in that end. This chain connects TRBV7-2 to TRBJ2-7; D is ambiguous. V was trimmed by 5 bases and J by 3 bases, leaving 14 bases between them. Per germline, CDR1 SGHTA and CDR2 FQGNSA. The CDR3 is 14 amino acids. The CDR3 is CASSTYYGFYEQYF. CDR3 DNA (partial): TGTGCCAGCAGCACTTATTACGGGTTCTACGAG.

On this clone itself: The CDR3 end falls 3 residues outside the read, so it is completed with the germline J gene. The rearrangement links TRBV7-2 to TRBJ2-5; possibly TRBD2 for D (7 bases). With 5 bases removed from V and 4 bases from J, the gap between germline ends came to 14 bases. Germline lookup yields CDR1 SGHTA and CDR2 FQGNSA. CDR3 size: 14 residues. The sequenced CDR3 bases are TGTGCCAGCAGCGGGGGCGGGAGTGCAGAGACC. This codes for CASSGGGSAET. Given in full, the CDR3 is CASSGGGSAETQYF.

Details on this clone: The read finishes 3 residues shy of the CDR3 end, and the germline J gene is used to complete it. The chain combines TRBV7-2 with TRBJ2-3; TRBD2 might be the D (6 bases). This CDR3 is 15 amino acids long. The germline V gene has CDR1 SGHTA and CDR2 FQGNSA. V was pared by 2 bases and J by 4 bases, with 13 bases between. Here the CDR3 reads CASSLLASRADTQYF. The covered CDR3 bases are TGTGCCAGCAGCTTACTAGCGAGTCGCGCAGATACG.

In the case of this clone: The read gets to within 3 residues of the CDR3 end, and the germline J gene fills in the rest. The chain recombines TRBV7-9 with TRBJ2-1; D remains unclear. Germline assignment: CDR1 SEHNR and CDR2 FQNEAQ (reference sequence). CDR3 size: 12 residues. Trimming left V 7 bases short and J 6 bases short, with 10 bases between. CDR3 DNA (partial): TGTGCCAGCACCTATAATCTCAATGAG. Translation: CASTYNLNE. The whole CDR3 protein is CASTYNLNEQFF.

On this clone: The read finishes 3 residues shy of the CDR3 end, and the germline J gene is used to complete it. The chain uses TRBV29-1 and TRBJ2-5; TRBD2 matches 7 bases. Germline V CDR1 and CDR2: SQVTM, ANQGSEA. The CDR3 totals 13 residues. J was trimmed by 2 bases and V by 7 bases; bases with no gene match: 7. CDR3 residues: CSATGGRQETQYF. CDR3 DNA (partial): TGCAGCGCCACCGGGGGGAGGCAAGAGACC.

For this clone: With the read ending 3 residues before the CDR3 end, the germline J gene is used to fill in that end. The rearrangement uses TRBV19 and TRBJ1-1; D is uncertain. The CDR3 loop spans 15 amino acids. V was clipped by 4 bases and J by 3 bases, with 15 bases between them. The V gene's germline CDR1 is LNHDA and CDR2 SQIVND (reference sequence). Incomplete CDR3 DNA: TGTGCCAGTAGTAAGTCAGGCACCGGGGACACTGAA. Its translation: CASSKSGTGDTE. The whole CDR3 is CASSKSGTGDTEAFF.

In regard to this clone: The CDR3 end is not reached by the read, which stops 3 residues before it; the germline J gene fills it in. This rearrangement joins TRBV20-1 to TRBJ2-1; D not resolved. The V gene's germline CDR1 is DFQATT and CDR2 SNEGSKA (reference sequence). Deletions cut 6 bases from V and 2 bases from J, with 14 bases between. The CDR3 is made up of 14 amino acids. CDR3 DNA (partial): TGCAGTGCGTCTAAAGGGCCAACCTACAATGAG. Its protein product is CSASKGPTYNE. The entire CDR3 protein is CSASKGPTYNEQFF.

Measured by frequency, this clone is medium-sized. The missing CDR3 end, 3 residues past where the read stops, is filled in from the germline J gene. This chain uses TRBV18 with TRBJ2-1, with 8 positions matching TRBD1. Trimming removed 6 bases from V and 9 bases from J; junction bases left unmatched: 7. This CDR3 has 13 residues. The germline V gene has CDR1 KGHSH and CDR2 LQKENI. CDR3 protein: CASSLSDRGEQFF. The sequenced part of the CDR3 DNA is TGTGCCAGCTCTCTAAGCGACAGGGGTGAG.

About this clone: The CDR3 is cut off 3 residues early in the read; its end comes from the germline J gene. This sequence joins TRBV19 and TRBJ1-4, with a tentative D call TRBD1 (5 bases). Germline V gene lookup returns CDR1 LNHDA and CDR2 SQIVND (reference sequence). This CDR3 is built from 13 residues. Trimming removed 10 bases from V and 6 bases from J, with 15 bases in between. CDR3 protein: CATRRGIDEKLFF. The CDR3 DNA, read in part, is TGTGCCACGCGGCGGGGGATCGATGAAAAA.

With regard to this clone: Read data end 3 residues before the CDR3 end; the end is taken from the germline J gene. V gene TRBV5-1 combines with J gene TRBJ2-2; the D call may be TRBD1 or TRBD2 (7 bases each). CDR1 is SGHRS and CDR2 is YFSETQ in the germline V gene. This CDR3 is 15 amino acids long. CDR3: CASSEGGTANEKLFF. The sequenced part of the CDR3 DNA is TGCGCCAGCAGCGAGGGAGGGACAGCTAATGAAAAG. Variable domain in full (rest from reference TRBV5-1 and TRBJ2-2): KAGVTQTPRYLIKTRGQQVTLSCSPISGHRSVSWYQQTPGQGLQFLFEYFSETQRNKGNFPGRFSGRQFSNSRSEMNVSTLELGDSALYLCASSEGGTANEKLFFGEGSRLTVL.

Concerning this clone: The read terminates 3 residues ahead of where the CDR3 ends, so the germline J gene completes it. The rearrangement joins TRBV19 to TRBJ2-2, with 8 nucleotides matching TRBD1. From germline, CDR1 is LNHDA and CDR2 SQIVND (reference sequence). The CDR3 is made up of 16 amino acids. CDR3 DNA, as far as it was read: TGTGCCAGTAGCCCGGGGGTAGGGACAGGAGGTGAAAAG. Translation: CASSPGVGTGGEK. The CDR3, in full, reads CASSPGVGTGGEKLFF.

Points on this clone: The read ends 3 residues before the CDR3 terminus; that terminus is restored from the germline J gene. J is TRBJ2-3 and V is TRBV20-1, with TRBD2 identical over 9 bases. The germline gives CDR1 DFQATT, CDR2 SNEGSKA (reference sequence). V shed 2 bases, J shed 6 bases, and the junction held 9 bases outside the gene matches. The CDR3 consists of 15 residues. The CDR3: CSARSRAGGTDTQYF. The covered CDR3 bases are TGCAGTGCTAGATCCCGGGCGGGGGGGACCGATACG.

The CDR3 bases that were read are TGTGCCAGCAGCTCACAGGAATTCGCCTATGGC. As protein: CASSSQEFAYG. The whole CDR3 region reads CASSSQEFAYGYTF. The chain is built from TRBV5-4 and TRBJ1-2; TRBD1 might be the D (5 bases). From the germline J gene comes the end of the CDR3, since the read stops 3 residues before it. V was pared by 3 bases and J by 4 bases, with 13 bases between. The germline V gene encodes CDR1 SGHNT and CDR2 YYREEE (reference sequence). There are 14 residues in the CDR3.

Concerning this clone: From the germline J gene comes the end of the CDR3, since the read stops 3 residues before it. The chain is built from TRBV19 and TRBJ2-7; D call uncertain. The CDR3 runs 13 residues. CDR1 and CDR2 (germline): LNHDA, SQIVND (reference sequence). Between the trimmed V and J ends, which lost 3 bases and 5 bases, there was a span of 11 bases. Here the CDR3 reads CASSMRPDDEQYF. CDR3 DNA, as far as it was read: TGTGCCAGTAGTATGAGGCCAGATGACGAG.

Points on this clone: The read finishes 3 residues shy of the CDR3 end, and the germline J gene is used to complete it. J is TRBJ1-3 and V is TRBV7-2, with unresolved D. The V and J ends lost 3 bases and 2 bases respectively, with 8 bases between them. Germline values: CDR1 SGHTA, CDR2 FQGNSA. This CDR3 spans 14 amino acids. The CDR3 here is CASSFSNTGNTIYF. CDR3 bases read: TGTGCCAGCAGCTTCTCCAACACTGGAAACACC.

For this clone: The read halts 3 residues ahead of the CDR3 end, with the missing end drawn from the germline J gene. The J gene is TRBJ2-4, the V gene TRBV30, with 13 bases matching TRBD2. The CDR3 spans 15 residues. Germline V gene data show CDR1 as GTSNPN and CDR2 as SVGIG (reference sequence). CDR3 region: CAWSPGTSGVRIQYF. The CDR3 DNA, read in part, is TGTGCCTGGAGTCCGGGGACTAGCGGGGTAAGGATT.

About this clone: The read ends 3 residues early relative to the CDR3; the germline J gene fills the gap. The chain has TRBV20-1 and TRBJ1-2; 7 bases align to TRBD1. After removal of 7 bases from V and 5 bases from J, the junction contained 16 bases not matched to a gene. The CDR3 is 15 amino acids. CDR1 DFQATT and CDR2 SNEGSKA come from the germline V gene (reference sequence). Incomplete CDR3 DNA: TGCAGTGTAAACCTTCCGGGACAGAAAATTTATGGC. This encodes CSVNLPGQKIYG. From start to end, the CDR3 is CSVNLPGQKIYGYTF.

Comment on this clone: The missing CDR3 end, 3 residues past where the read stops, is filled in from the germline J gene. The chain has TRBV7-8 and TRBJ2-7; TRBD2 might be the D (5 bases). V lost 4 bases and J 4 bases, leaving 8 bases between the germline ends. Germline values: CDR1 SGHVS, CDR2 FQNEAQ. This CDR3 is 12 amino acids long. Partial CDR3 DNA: TGTGCCAGCAGCTATACTAGGTACGAG. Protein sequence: CASSYTRYE. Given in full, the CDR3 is CASSYTRYEQYF.

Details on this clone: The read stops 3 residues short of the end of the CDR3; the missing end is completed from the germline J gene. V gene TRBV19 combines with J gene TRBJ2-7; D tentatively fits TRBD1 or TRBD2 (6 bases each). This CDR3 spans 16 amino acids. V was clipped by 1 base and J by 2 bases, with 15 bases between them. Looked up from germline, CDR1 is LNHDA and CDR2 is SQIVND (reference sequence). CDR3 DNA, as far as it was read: TGTGCCAGTAGTATAGGCCATGCGGGACAAACCTACGAG. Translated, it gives CASSIGHAGQTYE. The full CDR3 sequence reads CASSIGHAGQTYEQYF.

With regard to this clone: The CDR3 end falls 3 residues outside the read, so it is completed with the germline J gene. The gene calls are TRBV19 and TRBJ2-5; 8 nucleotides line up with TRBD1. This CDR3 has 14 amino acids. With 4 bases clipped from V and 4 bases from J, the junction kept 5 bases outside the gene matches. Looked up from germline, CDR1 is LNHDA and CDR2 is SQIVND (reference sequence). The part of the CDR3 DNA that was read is TGTGCCAGTAGTAACTGGACAGGGCCAGAGACC. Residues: CASSNWTGPET. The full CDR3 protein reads CASSNWTGPETQYF.

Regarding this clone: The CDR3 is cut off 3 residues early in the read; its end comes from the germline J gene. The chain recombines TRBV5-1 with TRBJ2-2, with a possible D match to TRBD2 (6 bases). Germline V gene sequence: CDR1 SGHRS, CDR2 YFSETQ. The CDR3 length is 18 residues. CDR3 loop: CASSYSEIAARAQEKLFF. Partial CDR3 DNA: TGCGCCAGCAGCTACTCTGAAATAGCGGCCAGGGCACAAGAAAAG.

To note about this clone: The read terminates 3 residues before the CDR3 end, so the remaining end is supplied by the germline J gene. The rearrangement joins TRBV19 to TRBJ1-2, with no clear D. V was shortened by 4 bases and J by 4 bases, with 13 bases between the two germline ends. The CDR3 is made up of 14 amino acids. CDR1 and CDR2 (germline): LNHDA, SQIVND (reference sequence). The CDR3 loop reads CASSTPALVYGYTF. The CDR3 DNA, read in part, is TGTGCCAGTAGTACCCCCGCGCTAGTCTATGGC.

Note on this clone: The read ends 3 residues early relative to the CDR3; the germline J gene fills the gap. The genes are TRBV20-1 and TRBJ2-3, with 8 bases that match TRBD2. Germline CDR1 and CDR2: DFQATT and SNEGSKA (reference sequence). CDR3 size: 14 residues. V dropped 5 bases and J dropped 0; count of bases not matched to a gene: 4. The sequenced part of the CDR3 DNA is TGCAGTGCTGGGAGCGGGGGTAGCACAGATACG. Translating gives CSAGSGGSTDT. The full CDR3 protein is CSAGSGGSTDTQYF.

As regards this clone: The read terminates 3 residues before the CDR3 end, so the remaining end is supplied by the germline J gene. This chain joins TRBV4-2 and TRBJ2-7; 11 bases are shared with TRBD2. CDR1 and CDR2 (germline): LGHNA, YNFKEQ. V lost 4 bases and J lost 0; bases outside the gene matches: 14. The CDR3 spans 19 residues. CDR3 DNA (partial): TGTGCCAGCAGCCGCCGTCTAGCGGGAGGCCAACCTTACTCCTACGAG. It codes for CASSRRLAGGQPYSYE. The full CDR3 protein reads CASSRRLAGGQPYSYEQYF.

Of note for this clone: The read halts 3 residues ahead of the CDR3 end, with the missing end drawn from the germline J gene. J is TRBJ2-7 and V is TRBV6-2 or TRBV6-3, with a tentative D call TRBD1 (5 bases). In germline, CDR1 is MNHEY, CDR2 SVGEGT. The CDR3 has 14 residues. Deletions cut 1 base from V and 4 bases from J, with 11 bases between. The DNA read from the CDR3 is TGTGCCAGCAGTTACTTTTTTCCAGGGTACGAG. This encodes CASSYFFPGYE. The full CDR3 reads CASSYFFPGYEQYF.

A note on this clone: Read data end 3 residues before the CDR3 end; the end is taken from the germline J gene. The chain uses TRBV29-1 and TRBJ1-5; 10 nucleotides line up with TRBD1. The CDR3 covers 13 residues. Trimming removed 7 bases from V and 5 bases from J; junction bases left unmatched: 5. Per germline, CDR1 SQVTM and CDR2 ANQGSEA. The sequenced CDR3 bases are TGCAGCGCCCAGACAGGGGGCGATCAGCCC. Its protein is CSAQTGGDQP. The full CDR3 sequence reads CSAQTGGDQPQHF. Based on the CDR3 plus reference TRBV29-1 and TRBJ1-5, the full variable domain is SAVISQKPSRDICQRGTSLTIQCQVDSQVTMMFWYRQQPGQSLTLIATANQGSEATYESGFVIDKFPISRPNLTFSTLTVSNMSPEDSSIYLCSAQTGGDQPQHFGDGTRLSIL.

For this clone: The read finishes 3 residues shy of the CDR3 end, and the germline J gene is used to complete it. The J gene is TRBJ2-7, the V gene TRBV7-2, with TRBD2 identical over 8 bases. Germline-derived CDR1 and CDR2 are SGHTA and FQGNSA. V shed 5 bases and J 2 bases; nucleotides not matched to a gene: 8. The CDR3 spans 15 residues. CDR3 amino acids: CASSVRGGLTYEQYF. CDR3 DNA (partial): TGTGCCAGCAGCGTACGGGGGGGCCTTACCTACGAG.

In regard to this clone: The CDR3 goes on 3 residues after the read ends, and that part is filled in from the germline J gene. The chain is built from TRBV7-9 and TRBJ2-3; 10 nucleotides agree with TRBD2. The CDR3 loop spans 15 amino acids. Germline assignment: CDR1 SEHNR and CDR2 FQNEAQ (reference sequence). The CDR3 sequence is CASSLETSGLKTQYF. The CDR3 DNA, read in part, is TGTGCCAGCAGCTTAGAGACTAGCGGGTTGAAGACG.